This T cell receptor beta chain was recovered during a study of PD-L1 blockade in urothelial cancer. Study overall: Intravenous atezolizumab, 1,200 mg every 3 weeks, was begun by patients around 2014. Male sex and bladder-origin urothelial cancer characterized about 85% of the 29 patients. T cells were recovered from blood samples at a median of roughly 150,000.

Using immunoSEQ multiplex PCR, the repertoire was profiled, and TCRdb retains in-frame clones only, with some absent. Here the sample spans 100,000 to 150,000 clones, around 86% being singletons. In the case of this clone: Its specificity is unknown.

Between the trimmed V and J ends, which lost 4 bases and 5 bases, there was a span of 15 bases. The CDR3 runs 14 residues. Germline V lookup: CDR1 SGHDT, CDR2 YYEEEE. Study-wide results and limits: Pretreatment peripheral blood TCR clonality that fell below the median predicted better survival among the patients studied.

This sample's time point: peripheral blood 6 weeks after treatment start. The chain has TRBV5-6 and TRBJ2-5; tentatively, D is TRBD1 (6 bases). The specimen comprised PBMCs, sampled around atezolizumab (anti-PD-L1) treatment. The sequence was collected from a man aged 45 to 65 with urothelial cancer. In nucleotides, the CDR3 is TGTGCCAGCAGCCACCAACAGGGCACCGAGACCCAGTACTTC. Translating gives CASSHQQGTETQYF.